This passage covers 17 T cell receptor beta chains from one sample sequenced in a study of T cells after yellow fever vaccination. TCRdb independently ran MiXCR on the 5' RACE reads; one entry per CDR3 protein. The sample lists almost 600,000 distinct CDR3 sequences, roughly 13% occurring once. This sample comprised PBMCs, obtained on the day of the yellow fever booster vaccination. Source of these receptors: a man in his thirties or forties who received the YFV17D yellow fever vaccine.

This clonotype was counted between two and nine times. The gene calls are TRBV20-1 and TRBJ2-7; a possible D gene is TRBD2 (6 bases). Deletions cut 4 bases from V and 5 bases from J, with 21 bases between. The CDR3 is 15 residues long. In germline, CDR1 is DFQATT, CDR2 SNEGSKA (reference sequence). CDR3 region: CSAIGRAGLGDEQYF. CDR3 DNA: TGCAGTGCTATAGGAAGGGCGGGGCTCGGAGACGAGCAGTACTTC.

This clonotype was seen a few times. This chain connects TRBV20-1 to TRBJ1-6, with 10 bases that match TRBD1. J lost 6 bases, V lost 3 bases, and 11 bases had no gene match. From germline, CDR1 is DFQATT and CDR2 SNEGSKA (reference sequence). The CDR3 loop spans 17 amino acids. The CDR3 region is CSASPMTGGFSNSPLHF. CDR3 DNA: TGCAGTGCTAGCCCCATGACAGGGGGCTTTTCTAATTCACCCCTCCACTTT.

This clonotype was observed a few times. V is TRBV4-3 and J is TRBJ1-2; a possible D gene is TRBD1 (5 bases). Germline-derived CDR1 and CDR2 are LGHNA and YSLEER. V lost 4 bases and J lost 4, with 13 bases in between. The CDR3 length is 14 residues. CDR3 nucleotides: TGCGCCAGCAGCCTAGAGGGACGGGGCTATGGCTACACCTTC. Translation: CASSLEGRGYGYTF.

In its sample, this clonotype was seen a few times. The CDR3 DNA reads TGCAGTGCGAAAACTAGCGGTCGATACAATGAGCAGTTCTTC. Its translation: CSAKTSGRYNEQFF. The rearrangement uses TRBV20-1 and TRBJ2-1; 8 bases map to TRBD2. This CDR3 comprises 14 residues. The germline gives CDR1 DFQATT, CDR2 SNEGSKA (reference sequence). V shed 6 bases and J 4 bases; nucleotides not matched to a gene: 8.

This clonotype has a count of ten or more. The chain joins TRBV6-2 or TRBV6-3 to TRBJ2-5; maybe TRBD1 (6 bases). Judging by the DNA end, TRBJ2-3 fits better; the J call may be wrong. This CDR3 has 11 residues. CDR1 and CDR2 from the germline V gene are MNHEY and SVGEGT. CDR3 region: CASSQGGTQYF. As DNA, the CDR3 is TGTGCCAGCAGCCAAGGGGGTACGCAGTATTTT.

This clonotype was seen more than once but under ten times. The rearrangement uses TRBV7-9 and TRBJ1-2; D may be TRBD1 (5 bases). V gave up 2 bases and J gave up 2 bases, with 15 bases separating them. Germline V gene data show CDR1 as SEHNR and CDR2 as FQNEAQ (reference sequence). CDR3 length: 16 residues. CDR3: CASSLWGVPGNYGYTF. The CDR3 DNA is TGTGCCAGCAGCTTATGGGGGGTCCCCGGGAACTATGGCTACACCTTC.

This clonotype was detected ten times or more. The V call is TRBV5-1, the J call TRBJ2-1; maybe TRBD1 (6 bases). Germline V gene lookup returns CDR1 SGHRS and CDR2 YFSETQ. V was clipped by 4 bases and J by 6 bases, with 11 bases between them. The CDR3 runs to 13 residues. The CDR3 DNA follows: TGCGCCAGCAGCGTACAGGGTTTCAATGAGCAGTTCTTC. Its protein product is CASSVQGFNEQFF.

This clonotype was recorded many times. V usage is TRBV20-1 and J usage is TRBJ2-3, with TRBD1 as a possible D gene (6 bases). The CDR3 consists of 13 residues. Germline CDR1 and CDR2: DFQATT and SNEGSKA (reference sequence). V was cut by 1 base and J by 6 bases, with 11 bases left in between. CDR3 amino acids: CSARAGAADTQYF. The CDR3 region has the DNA TGCAGTGCTAGAGCAGGGGCGGCTGATACGCAGTATTTT.

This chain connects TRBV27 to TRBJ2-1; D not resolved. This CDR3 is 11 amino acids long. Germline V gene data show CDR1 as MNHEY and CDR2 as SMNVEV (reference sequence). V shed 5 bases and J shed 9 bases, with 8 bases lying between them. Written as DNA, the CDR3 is TGTGCCAGCAGTAACTCAATTGAGCAGTTCTTC. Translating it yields CASSNSIEQFF.

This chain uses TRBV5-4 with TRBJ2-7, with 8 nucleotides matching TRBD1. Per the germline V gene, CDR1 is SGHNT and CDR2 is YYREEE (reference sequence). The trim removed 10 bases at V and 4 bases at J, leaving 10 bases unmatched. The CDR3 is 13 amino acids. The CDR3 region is CAYGQGISYEQYF. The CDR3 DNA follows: TGTGCCTACGGACAGGGAATCTCGTACGAGCAGTACTTC.

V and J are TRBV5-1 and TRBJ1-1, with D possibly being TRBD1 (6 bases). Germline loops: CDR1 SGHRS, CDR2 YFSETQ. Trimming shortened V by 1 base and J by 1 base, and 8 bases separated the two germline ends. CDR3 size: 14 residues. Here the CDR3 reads CASSLMDRNTEAFF. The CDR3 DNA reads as TGCGCCAGCAGCTTGATGGACAGGAACACTGAAGCTTTCTTT.

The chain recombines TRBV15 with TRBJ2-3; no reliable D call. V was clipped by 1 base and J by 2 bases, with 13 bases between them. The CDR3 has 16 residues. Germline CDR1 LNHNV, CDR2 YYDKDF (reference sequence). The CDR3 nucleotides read TGTGCCACCAGCAGAGTCTACGGAAGGGCCACAGATACGCAGTATTTT. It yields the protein CATSRVYGRATDTQYF.

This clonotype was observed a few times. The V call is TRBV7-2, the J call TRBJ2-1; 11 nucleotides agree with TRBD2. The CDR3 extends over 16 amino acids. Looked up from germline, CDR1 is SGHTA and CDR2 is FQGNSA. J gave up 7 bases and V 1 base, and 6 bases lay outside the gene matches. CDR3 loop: CASSLGIAGGRNEQFF. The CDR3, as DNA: TGTGCCAGCAGCTTAGGAATAGCGGGGGGGCGGAATGAGCAGTTCTTC.

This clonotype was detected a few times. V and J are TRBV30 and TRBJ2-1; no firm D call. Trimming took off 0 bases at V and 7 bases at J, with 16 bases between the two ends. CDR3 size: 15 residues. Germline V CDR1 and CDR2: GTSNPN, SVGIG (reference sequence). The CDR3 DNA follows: TGTGCCTGGAGTGTGATGGGTCCCACTGAAAATGAGCAGTTCTTC. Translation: CAWSVMGPTENEQFF.

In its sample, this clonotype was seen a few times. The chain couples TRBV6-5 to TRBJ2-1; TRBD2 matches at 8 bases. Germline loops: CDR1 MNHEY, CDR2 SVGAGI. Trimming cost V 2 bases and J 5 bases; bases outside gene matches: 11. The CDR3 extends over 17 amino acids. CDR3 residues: CASSYPIGSGKNNEQFF. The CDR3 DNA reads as TGTGCCAGCAGTTACCCGATAGGTAGCGGGAAAAACAATGAGCAGTTCTTC.

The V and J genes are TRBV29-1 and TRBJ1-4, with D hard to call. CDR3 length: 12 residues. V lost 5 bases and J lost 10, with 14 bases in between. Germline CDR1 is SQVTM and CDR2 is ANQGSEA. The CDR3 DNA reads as TGCAGCGTTCTCCCCTTAGGTGGAAAACTGTTTTTT. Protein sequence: CSVLPLGGKLFF.

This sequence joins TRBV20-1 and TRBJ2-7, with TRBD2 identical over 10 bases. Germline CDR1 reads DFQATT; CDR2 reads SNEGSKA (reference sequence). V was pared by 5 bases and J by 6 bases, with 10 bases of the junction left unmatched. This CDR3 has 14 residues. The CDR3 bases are TGCAGTGCTTCACTGGGACTAGCGAGGTCCGAGCAGTACTTC. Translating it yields CSASLGLARSEQYF.